Described below is a single T cell receptor (beta chain) sequence and its context. Its antigen is unknown. The data belong to a study of T cells in localized non-small cell lung cancer. Study observations and caveats: Heterogeneity remains possible, as sequencing covered one tumor region only. A raised T cell density in blood coincided with lengthier overall survival.

Only in-frame clones appear in the TCRdb table, and some are missing; sequencing was by immunoSEQ multiplex PCR. Here the sample spans just over 70,000 clones, roughly nine tenths being singletons. The V gene's germline CDR1 is WNHNN and CDR2 SYGVQD (reference sequence). Trimming stripped 4 bases from V and 10 bases from J, with 13 bases between. The CDR3 totals 12 residues. The chain has TRBV10-1 and TRBJ1-1; D remains ambiguous. The TCR sequence derives from a male donor at least 60 years old with stage III squamous cell lung carcinoma. Sequenced material: peripheral blood, taken before any cancer treatment. The CDR3 bases are TGCGCCAGCAGTGTCTCCCCCAACCCAGCTTTCTTT. Protein product: CASSVSPNPAFF.